The 32 T cell receptor beta chains below all came from one sample that was sequenced in a study of CD8 T cells in ankylosing spondylitis. Using its own MiXCR run on the 5' RACE reads, TCRdb lists one record per CDR3 protein. The sample holds some 30,000 distinct CDR3 sequences, approximately 15% seen once. The sequenced sample consisted of blood. The receptors here all came from a male donor with ankylosing spondylitis or in good health (not recorded which).

J is TRBJ1-5 and V is TRBV5-5; 8 nucleotides match TRBD1. CDR1 is SGHKS, CDR2 YYEKEE, per germline (reference sequence). This CDR3 is built from 17 residues. V dropped 4 bases and J dropped 3; count of bases not matched to a gene: 12. As DNA, the CDR3 is TGTGCCAGCAGCCCGATTACCTGGGGACAGGACAATCAGCCCCAGCATTTT. Amino acid sequence: CASSPITWGQDNQPQHF.

This clonotype was counted a few times. V gene TRBV4-3 combines with J gene TRBJ2-2; unclear D gene. The germline V and J ends were trimmed by 0 bases and 4 bases, with 9 bases remaining between them. Germline V gene data show CDR1 as LGHNA and CDR2 as YSLEER. The CDR3 covers 15 residues. DNA of the CDR3: TGCGCCAGCAGCCAAGAACCAGGCTTCACCGGGGAGCTGTTTTTT. This encodes CASSQEPGFTGELFF.

The gene calls are TRBV25-1 and TRBJ1-1, with TRBD1 as a possible D gene (5 bases). The V end was cut by 2 bases, the J end by 0 bases, with 10 bases between. Germline lookup yields CDR1 MGHDK and CDR2 SYGVNS. There are 15 residues in the CDR3. CDR3 DNA sequence: TGTGCCAGCAGTGAAGGGGGTATATTGAACACTGAAGCTTTCTTT. Translating it yields CASSEGGILNTEAFF.

There are a few counts of this clonotype. The CDR3, as DNA: TGCAGCGTTGAGGGACAGGGGAGCTCCTACAATGAGCAGTTCTTC. Encoded protein: CSVEGQGSSYNEQFF. J is TRBJ2-1 and V is TRBV29-1; 10 bases agree with TRBD1. Germline V CDR1 and CDR2: SQVTM, ANQGSEA. The CDR3 covers 15 residues. Losses at the gene ends were 3 bases for V and 0 bases for J; bases not matched to a gene: 2.

This clonotype was found a few times. The V and J genes are TRBV29-1 and TRBJ2-3; D ambiguous. The V gene's germline CDR1 is SQVTM and CDR2 ANQGSEA. V gave up 8 bases and J gave up 0 bases, with 15 bases separating them. This CDR3 is built from 14 residues. The CDR3 sequence: CSLRQGTSTDTQYF. The CDR3 DNA reads as TGCAGCCTACGACAAGGAACTAGCACAGATACGCAGTATTTT.

The sample holds a few counts of this clonotype. The chain recombines TRBV11-3 with TRBJ2-2; TRBD2 matches at 8 bases. CDR1 SGHNT and CDR2 YENEEA come from the germline V gene. The CDR3 is 14 amino acids. Unmatched junction bases numbered 2, after V lost 5 bases and J lost 3 bases. CDR3 in amino acids: CASSVGLDTGELFF. The CDR3 DNA reads as TGTGCCAGCAGCGTGGGACTAGACACCGGGGAGCTGTTTTTT.

This clonotype was recorded a few times. This rearrangement joins TRBV5-1 to TRBJ2-3, with D hard to call. V lost 0 bases, J lost 4 bases, and 9 bases lay in between. This CDR3 contains 14 residues. Germline V gene lookup returns CDR1 SGHRS and CDR2 YFSETQ. This CDR3 is CASSLALGADTQYF. The CDR3, as DNA: TGCGCCAGCAGCTTGGCCTTAGGAGCAGATACGCAGTATTTT.

The rearrangement joins TRBV29-1 to TRBJ2-7; 7 bases line up with TRBD1. The V gene end was trimmed by 4 bases and the J gene end by 6 bases; junction bases not matched to a gene: 9. The CDR3 runs 13 residues. The germline CDR1 and CDR2 sequences are SQVTM and ANQGSEA. Here the CDR3 reads CSVVWDSSREQYF. CDR3 DNA: TGCAGCGTTGTTTGGGACAGCTCCCGCGAGCAGTACTTC.

This clonotype was seen a few times. The chain uses TRBV12-3 or TRBV12-4 and TRBJ2-7; perhaps TRBD2 as D (6 bases). The CDR3 contains 14 residues. V lost 6 bases, J lost 2 bases, and 14 bases lay in between. The CDR3 protein is CASSPGGATYEQYF. The CDR3 DNA reads TGTGCCAGCAGCCCCGGGGGAGCGACCTACGAGCAGTACTTC.

This clonotype was recorded a few times. The chain carries TRBV7-9 and TRBJ1-1, with a weak D call TRBD1 (5 bases). The CDR3 extends over 14 amino acids. Germline V gives CDR1 SEHNR, CDR2 FQNEAQ (reference sequence). Trimming took off 6 bases at V and 1 base at J, with 12 bases between the two ends. The CDR3 nucleotides are TGTGCCAGCAGGTTGCTGACAGAGAACACTGAAGCTTTCTTT. Its protein product is CASRLLTENTEAFF.

This clonotype has just a few counts. V usage is TRBV20-1 and J usage is TRBJ1-5; TRBD1 matches at 8 bases. The ends lost 3 bases at V and 7 bases at J; junction bases unmatched: 11. This CDR3 contains 15 residues. Germline loops: CDR1 DFQATT, CDR2 SNEGSKA (reference sequence). The CDR3 loop reads CSASTGTGGSQPQHF. CDR3 in DNA: TGCAGTGCTAGCACGGGGACAGGAGGATCCCAGCCCCAGCATTTT.

The chain links TRBV12-3 or TRBV12-4 to TRBJ2-2; 9 bases are shared with TRBD1. Germline trimming cut 6 bases from V and 3 bases from J; bases unmatched to any gene: 2. The CDR3 totals 14 residues. CDR3 protein: CASRRDRDTGELFF. As DNA, the CDR3 is TGTGCCAGCAGACGGGACAGGGACACCGGGGAGCTGTTTTTT.

A few counts support this clonotype. DNA for the CDR3: TGTGCCAGCAGTTACGCAGGGGGGAATTCGCCCGGGGAGCTGTTTTTT. This translates into CASSYAGGNSPGELFF. The genes are TRBV6-6 and TRBJ2-2; tentatively, D is TRBD1 (7 bases). Germline V gene data show CDR1 as MNHNY and CDR2 as SVGAGI (reference sequence). This CDR3 is built from 16 residues. Trimming took 2 bases from V and 6 from J, leaving 16 bases between them.

The chain combines TRBV7-8 with TRBJ2-2; no clear D gene. Deletions cut 5 bases from V and 4 bases from J, with 17 bases between. Germline assignment: CDR1 SGHVS and CDR2 FQNEAQ. CDR3 size: 16 residues. CDR3: CASSPPPSMGTGELFF. The CDR3 DNA follows: TGTGCCAGCAGCCCCCCTCCCTCGATGGGCACCGGGGAGCTGTTTTTT.

In this sample, this clonotype turned up a few times. The chain links TRBV7-9 to TRBJ1-5; perhaps TRBD1 as D (5 bases). V was trimmed by 8 bases and J by 0 bases, leaving 8 bases between them. CDR3 size: 13 residues. Germline values: CDR1 SEHNR, CDR2 FQNEAQ (reference sequence). The CDR3, as DNA: TGTGCCAGCGGGGGGGATAGCAATCAGCCCCAGCATTTT. Its protein product is CASGGDSNQPQHF.

This clonotype came up a few times. The chain combines TRBV7-2 with TRBJ1-6; possible D gene TRBD1, 5 bases. The V end lost 10 bases, the J end lost 7 bases, and 11 bases lay between the germline ends. This CDR3 is 12 amino acids long. Germline CDR1 is SGHTA and CDR2 is FQGNSA. The CDR3 nucleotides read TGTGCCACCACCCAGGGAAATTCACCCCTCCACTTT. Translating it yields CATTQGNSPLHF.

This clonotype was counted between two and nine times. V is TRBV29-1 and J is TRBJ1-4; D is uncertain. The V gene's germline CDR1 is SQVTM and CDR2 ANQGSEA. The CDR3 is 13 amino acids. V lost 5 bases and J lost 0, with 7 bases in between. The CDR3 reads CSVIFATNEKLFF. CDR3 bases: TGCAGCGTTATATTTGCAACTAATGAAAAACTGTTTTTT. The variable domain in full, completed from reference TRBV29-1 and TRBJ1-4, reads SAVISQKPSRDICQRGTSLTIQCQVDSQVTMMFWYRQQPGQSLTLIATANQGSEATYESGFVIDKFPISRPNLTFSTLTVSNMSPEDSSIYLCSVIFATNEKLFFGSGTQLSVL.

J is TRBJ2-4 and V is TRBV6-4; TRBD1 matches at 11 bases. The germline V gene has CDR1 MRHNA and CDR2 SNTAGT. The CDR3 runs 14 residues. With 6 bases clipped from V and 7 bases from J, the junction kept 5 bases outside the gene matches. The CDR3 loop reads CASRKGQGGNIQYF. CDR3 coding DNA: TGTGCCAGCAGGAAGGGACAGGGGGGGAACATTCAGTACTTC.

The V and J genes are TRBV7-3 and TRBJ2-1; TRBD2 matches at 15 bases. The CDR3 has 14 amino acids. Unmatched junction bases numbered 3, after V lost 5 bases and J lost 10 bases. In germline, CDR1 is SGHTA, CDR2 FQGTGA. As DNA, the CDR3 is TGTGCCAGCAGCACGGGACTAGCGGGAGGAGAGCAGTTCTTC. This gives the protein CASSTGLAGGEQFF. Combining the CDR3 with reference TRBV7-3 and TRBJ2-1 gives the whole variable domain GAGVSQTPSNKVTEKGKYVELRCDPISGHTALYWYRQSLGQGPEFLIYFQGTGAADDSGLPNDRFFAVRPEGSVSTLKIQRTERGDSAVYLCASSTGLAGGEQFFGPGTRLTVL.

The table lists this clonotype with a few counts. The chain is built from TRBV29-1 and TRBJ1-2, with D perhaps TRBD1 (6 bases). CDR1 SQVTM and CDR2 ANQGSEA come from the germline V gene. The CDR3 runs to 13 residues. The V and J ends lost 0 bases and 8 bases respectively, with 13 bases between them. The DNA for the CDR3 is TGCAGCGTTGAAGATTGGGGGGGCGAGGGCTACACCTTC. Its protein product is CSVEDWGGEGYTF. Together with reference TRBV29-1 and TRBJ1-2, the CDR3 gives the full variable domain: SAVISQKPSRDICQRGTSLTIQCQVDSQVTMMFWYRQQPGQSLTLIATANQGSEATYESGFVIDKFPISRPNLTFSTLTVSNMSPEDSSIYLCSVEDWGGEGYTFGSGTRLTVV.

This clonotype was seen more than once but under ten times. This chain joins TRBV5-4 and TRBJ2-2; D may be TRBD2 (5 bases). The CDR3 extends over 16 amino acids. Per germline, CDR1 SGHNT and CDR2 YYREEE (reference sequence). V was trimmed by 4 bases and J by 0 bases, leaving 13 bases between them. The CDR3 sequence is CASSPSPGTNTGELFF. CDR3 in DNA: TGTGCCAGCAGCCCGAGCCCGGGGACGAACACCGGGGAGCTGTTTTTT.

This clonotype has more than one count but fewer than ten. V and J are TRBV29-1 and TRBJ2-3; TRBD2 matches 8 bases. The V segment lost 1 base and the J segment 1 base; nucleotides outside the gene matches: 4. The CDR3 has 15 residues. From germline, CDR1 is SQVTM and CDR2 ANQGSEA. The CDR3 coding sequence is TGCAGCGTTGAAGCTTTCGGGAGGGGCACAGATACGCAGTATTTT. This sequence encodes CSVEAFGRGTDTQYF.

This clonotype was seen only a few times. The chain links TRBV20-1 to TRBJ2-1, with 10 bases matching TRBD2. The CDR3 contains 15 residues. Trimming took 1 base from V and 6 from J; bases not matched to a gene: 6. CDR1 is DFQATT, CDR2 SNEGSKA, per germline (reference sequence). CDR3 bases: TGCAGTGCTAGAGGTACTAGCGGGGAGGTCAATGAGCAGTTCTTC. Translating gives CSARGTSGEVNEQFF.

This rearrangement joins TRBV7-9 to TRBJ2-5; no definite D call. Between the trimmed V and J ends, which lost 7 bases and 1 base, there was a span of 13 bases. The germline gives CDR1 SEHNR, CDR2 FQNEAQ (reference sequence). The CDR3 runs to 14 residues. CDR3 in DNA: TGTGCCAGCACCCACGACTTAAGCCAAGAGACCCAGTACTTC. Protein: CASTHDLSQETQYF. Drawing the rest from reference TRBV7-9 and TRBJ2-5, the complete variable domain is DTGVSQNPRHKITKRGQNVTFRCDPISEHNRLYWYRQTLGQGPEFLTYFQNEAQLEKSRLLSDRFSAERPKGSFSTLEIQRTEQGDSAMYLCASTHDLSQETQYFGPGTRLLVL.

The chain recombines TRBV7-2 with TRBJ2-7; no firm D call. With 5 bases removed from V and 6 bases from J, the gap between germline ends came to 14 bases. Germline CDR1 SGHTA, CDR2 FQGNSA. CDR3 length equals 13 residues. This chain's CDR3 is CASSLETIGEQYF. The CDR3 DNA reads TGTGCCAGCAGCCTGGAGACAATAGGCGAGCAGTACTTC.

This clonotype has more than one count but fewer than ten. The chain recombines TRBV27 with TRBJ2-7, with D possibly matching TRBD1 (6 bases). The length of the CDR3 is 13 residues. CDR1 and CDR2 from the germline V gene are MNHEY and SMNVEV (reference sequence). V lost 5 bases and J lost 2, with 10 bases in between. This CDR3 is CASSKAGAYEQYV. CDR3 nucleotides: TGTGCCAGCAGTAAGGCAGGGGCCTACGAGCAGTACGTC.

The chain employs TRBV20-1 and TRBJ2-1; no definite D call. This CDR3 has 12 amino acids. Trimming took off 3 bases at V and 4 bases at J, with 7 bases between the two ends. Per the germline V gene, CDR1 is DFQATT and CDR2 is SNEGSKA (reference sequence). CDR3 coding DNA: TGCAGTGCTAGCGCCCAGTACAATGAGCAGTTCTTC. This sequence encodes CSASAQYNEQFF.

In this sample, this clonotype turned up many times. The chain joins TRBV4-3 to TRBJ2-2; D might be TRBD1 (6 bases). CDR3 length: 16 amino acids. V was trimmed by 1 base and J by 2 bases, leaving 11 bases between them. CDR1 LGHNA and CDR2 YSLEER come from the germline V gene. CDR3 coding DNA: TGCGCCAGCAGCCAAGGACAGGACCCAAACACCGGGGAGCTGTTTTTT. Its protein product is CASSQGQDPNTGELFF.

This clonotype was seen only a few times. The chain couples TRBV11-2 to TRBJ2-1; TRBD1 matches at 11 bases. This CDR3 comprises 15 residues. The J segment lost 6 bases and the V segment lost 5 bases, leaving 6 bases of the junction unmatched. Germline CDR1 is SGHAT and CDR2 is FQNNGV. The CDR3, as DNA: TGTGCCAGCAGCGTAGGGGACAGGGGGTTCAATGAGCAGTTCTTC. Its translation is CASSVGDRGFNEQFF.

The chain uses TRBV7-9 and TRBJ2-7, with D tentatively TRBD2 (5 bases). Germline lookup yields CDR1 SEHNR and CDR2 FQNEAQ (reference sequence). The CDR3 extends over 12 amino acids. V lost 1 base and J lost 8, with 9 bases in between. This CDR3 is CASSLEASKQYF. The CDR3 DNA is TGTGCCAGCAGCTTAGAGGCTAGCAAGCAGTACTTC.

This clonotype has only a few counts. The chain uses TRBV7-9 and TRBJ2-2, with D perhaps TRBD1 (5 bases). Germline CDR1 is SEHNR and CDR2 is FQNEAQ (reference sequence). The ends were cut back, 0 bases at V and 1 base at J, with 12 bases in the middle. CDR3 size: 17 residues. The CDR3 coding sequence is TGTGCCAGCAGCTTAGCGCCCCCCAGGGAGAACACCGGGGAGCTGTTTTTT. This gives the protein CASSLAPPRENTGELFF.

The chain combines TRBV29-1 with TRBJ2-3; 7 nucleotides line up with TRBD2. Looked up from germline, CDR1 is SQVTM and CDR2 is ANQGSEA. The CDR3 length is 13 residues. The V segment lost 5 bases and the J segment 1 base; nucleotides outside the gene matches: 3. The CDR3 spells CSVFAGGTDTQYF. DNA for the CDR3: TGCAGCGTTTTCGCGGGGGGCACAGATACGCAGTATTTT.